The rows below give T cell receptor beta chains drawn from one sample of a study of cytomegalovirus exposure and HLA in healthy donors. TCRdb's copy holds only in-frame clones and misses some; the assay was immunoSEQ multiplex PCR. The table includes about 44,000 clones, 80% to 95% detected once. The sample comprised PBMCs. These receptor sequences come from a woman aged 18-29 years in good health and CMV-seronegative. Both conserved end residues are part of each CDR3. Fields, in order: D gene, clone size, V gene, CDR3 length, J gene, CDR3 protein, CDR3 DNA. A D gene is named only where the DNA matches it firmly. A row's size may be missing; if present it is once, few, many or a size class.

d_call: -; clone_size: -; v_call: TRBV6-5; cdr3_length: 15; j_call: TRBJ2-3; cdr3_aa: CASSNTYGSADTQYF; cdr3_nt: TGTGCCAGCAGTAATACTTACGGGAGTGCAGATACGCAGTATTTT
d_call: -; clone_size: -; v_call: TRBV5-1; cdr3_length: 14; j_call: TRBJ1-5; cdr3_aa: CASSTAFSNQPQHF; cdr3_nt: TGCGCCAGCAGTACCGCGTTTAGCAATCAGCCCCAGCATTTT
d_call: -; clone_size: -; v_call: TRBV7-2; cdr3_length: 15; j_call: TRBJ1-1; cdr3_aa: CASSAPGGSDTEAFF; cdr3_nt: TGTGCCAGCAGCGCCCCTGGGGGGTCGGACACTGAAGCTTTCTTT
d_call: TRBD2; clone_size: medium-sized; v_call: TRBV6-4; cdr3_length: 16; j_call: TRBJ2-1; cdr3_aa: CASSDSTSGGHNEQFF; cdr3_nt: TGTGCCAGCAGTGACTCGACATCGGGGGGGCACAATGAGCAGTTCTTC
d_call: -; clone_size: -; v_call: TRBV4-1; cdr3_length: 16; j_call: TRBJ2-1; cdr3_aa: CASSQEETGSYNEQFF; cdr3_nt: TGCGCCAGCAGCCAAGAGGAAACGGGGTCGTACAATGAGCAGTTCTTC
d_call: TRBD1; clone_size: -; v_call: TRBV9; cdr3_length: 21; j_call: TRBJ2-5; cdr3_aa: CASSVATRTGGGGLNLETQYF; cdr3_nt: TGTGCCAGCAGCGTAGCTACACGGACAGGGGGCGGAGGACTTAATCTCGAGACCCAGTACTTC
d_call: TRBD2; clone_size: -; v_call: TRBV5-4; cdr3_length: 16; j_call: TRBJ2-1; cdr3_aa: CASSFSTSGSYNEQFF; cdr3_nt: TGTGCCAGCAGCTTTTCGACTAGCGGCTCCTACAATGAGCAGTTCTTC
d_call: TRBD1; clone_size: -; v_call: TRBV7-2; cdr3_length: 14; j_call: TRBJ1-2; cdr3_aa: CASSFRDRDYGYTF; cdr3_nt: TGTGCCAGCAGCTTCCGGGACAGGGATTATGGCTACACCTTC
d_call: TRBD2; clone_size: -; v_call: TRBV19; cdr3_length: 13; j_call: TRBJ2-1; cdr3_aa: CASTRGDYNEQFF; cdr3_nt: TGTGCCAGTACTCGGGGGGACTACAATGAGCAGTTCTTC
d_call: -; clone_size: few; v_call: TRBV6-4; cdr3_length: 14; j_call: TRBJ2-3; cdr3_aa: CASSDSTGTDTQYF; cdr3_nt: TGTGCCAGCAGTGACTCGACAGGCACAGATACGCAGTATTTT
d_call: -; clone_size: -; v_call: TRBV28; cdr3_length: 13; j_call: TRBJ2-7; cdr3_aa: CASTPGDAYEQYF; cdr3_nt: TGTGCCAGCACCCCCGGGGATGCCTACGAGCAGTACTTC
d_call: TRBD1; clone_size: -; v_call: TRBV7-9; cdr3_length: 16; j_call: TRBJ2-7; cdr3_aa: CASSRLGQGAGREQYF; cdr3_nt: TGTGCCAGCAGCCGACTGGGACAGGGAGCGGGTCGAGAGCAGTACTTC
d_call: -; clone_size: -; v_call: TRBV6-5; cdr3_length: 12; j_call: TRBJ2-7; cdr3_aa: CASSPGLYEQYF; cdr3_nt: TGTGCCAGCAGTCCTGGGCTCTACGAGCAGTACTTC
d_call: TRBD1; clone_size: -; v_call: TRBV19; cdr3_length: 15; j_call: TRBJ1-5; cdr3_aa: CASNDRGYSNQPQHF; cdr3_nt: TGTGCCAGTAACGACAGGGGTTATAGCAATCAGCCCCAGCATTTT
d_call: TRBD2; clone_size: -; v_call: TRBV10-3; cdr3_length: 17; j_call: TRBJ2-5; cdr3_aa: CAISESSSGTFGETQYF; cdr3_nt: TGTGCCATCAGTGAGTCATCTAGCGGGACCTTTGGGGAGACCCAGTACTTC
d_call: TRBD2; clone_size: -; v_call: TRBV28; cdr3_length: 17; j_call: TRBJ2-1; cdr3_aa: CASGGPGTSGPNNEQFF; cdr3_nt: TGTGCCAGCGGTGGGCCGGGGACTAGCGGGCCCAACAATGAGCAGTTCTTC
d_call: TRBD2; clone_size: -; v_call: TRBV19; cdr3_length: 18; j_call: TRBJ2-7; cdr3_aa: CASSLSEGTSGPPYEQYF; cdr3_nt: TGTGCCAGTAGTCTCAGTGAGGGGACTAGCGGGCCCCCCTACGAGCAGTACTTC
d_call: TRBD1; clone_size: -; v_call: TRBV28; cdr3_length: 12; j_call: TRBJ1-1; cdr3_aa: CASRGQGTEAFF; cdr3_nt: TGTGCCAGCAGAGGACAGGGAACTGAAGCTTTCTTT
d_call: TRBD2; clone_size: -; v_call: TRBV28; cdr3_length: 16; j_call: TRBJ2-5; cdr3_aa: CATLPGLADYQETQYF; cdr3_nt: TGTGCCACCCTACCGGGACTAGCGGACTACCAAGAGACCCAGTACTTC
d_call: -; clone_size: -; v_call: TRBV2; cdr3_length: 16; j_call: TRBJ2-5; cdr3_aa: CASSEDSGLTGETQYF; cdr3_nt: TGTGCCAGCAGTGAGGACAGCGGTCTCACGGGGGAGACCCAGTACTTC
d_call: -; clone_size: once; v_call: TRBV6-5; cdr3_length: 16; j_call: TRBJ2-1; cdr3_aa: CASSYSASGFFNEQFF; cdr3_nt: TGTGCCAGCAGTTACTCCGCAAGCGGCTTCTTCAATGAGCAGTTCTTC
d_call: TRBD2; clone_size: -; v_call: TRBV9; cdr3_length: 14; j_call: TRBJ2-7; cdr3_aa: CASSATSGGYEQYF; cdr3_nt: TGTGCCAGCAGCGCCACTAGCGGGGGCTACGAGCAGTACTTC
d_call: TRBD2; clone_size: -; v_call: TRBV4-1; cdr3_length: 16; j_call: TRBJ2-3; cdr3_aa: CASSQDVAGGPDTQYF; cdr3_nt: TGCGCCAGCAGCCAAGATGTAGCGGGGGGGCCAGATACGCAGTATTTT
d_call: -; clone_size: -; v_call: TRBV6-5; cdr3_length: 15; j_call: TRBJ1-3; cdr3_aa: CASRDGGRSGNTIYF; cdr3_nt: TGTGCCAGCAGAGACGGGGGGCGATCTGGAAACACCATATATTTT
d_call: -; clone_size: -; v_call: TRBV2; cdr3_length: 14; j_call: TRBJ2-5; cdr3_aa: CASSEVAGGETQYF; cdr3_nt: TGTGCCAGCAGTGAAGTTGCAGGAGGGGAGACCCAGTACTTC
d_call: -; clone_size: -; v_call: TRBV6-4; cdr3_length: 16; j_call: TRBJ2-3; cdr3_aa: CASSVSDRDYTDTQYF; cdr3_nt: TGTGCCAGCAGTGTTTCGGACAGGGACTACACAGATACGCAGTATTTT
d_call: TRBD1; clone_size: once; v_call: TRBV5-1; cdr3_length: 12; j_call: TRBJ1-4; cdr3_aa: CASRSGTGGLFF; cdr3_nt: TGCGCCAGCAGATCCGGGACAGGTGGACTGTTTTTT